The 22 T cell receptor beta chains reported below all come from one sample, sequenced in a study of T cell repertoires in cytomegalovirus infection. Their recognized antigens are unknown. TCRdb recomputed calls from the reads with MiXCR, one row per CDR3 protein. The table lists about 920,000 distinct CDR3 sequences, approximately 30% of them singletons. This material consisted of cultured CD8+ T cells from PBMCs, taken from culture after CMV antigen stimulation. The receptors were gathered from a human donor in good health (CMV status not recorded). Some clones in this sample may be carry-over from other donors' samples.

V gene TRBV14 combines with J gene TRBJ2-5; no clear D gene. Germline CDR1 reads SGHDN; CDR2 reads FVKESK. The CDR3 spans 14 residues. V was clipped by 1 base and J by 5 bases, with 11 bases between them. The CDR3 bases are TGTGCCAGCAGCCAAGCCCTTGTAGGGGAGACCCAGTACTTC. Its protein is CASSQALVGETQYF.

The CDR3 protein is CASSLPTSGQAGELFF. CDR3 nucleotides: TGTGCCAGCAGCCTCCCGACTAGCGGCCAGGCCGGGGAGCTGTTTTTT. V usage is TRBV7-3 and J usage is TRBJ2-2; 9 nucleotides match TRBD2. V shed 5 bases and J 6 bases; nucleotides not matched to a gene: 10. Germline CDR1 is SGHTA and CDR2 is FQGTGA. The CDR3 covers 16 residues.

J is TRBJ1-2 and V is TRBV4-1, with D unresolved. Trimming took off 3 bases at V and 3 bases at J, with 8 bases between the two ends. The CDR3 is made up of 13 amino acids. Per germline, CDR1 MGHRA and CDR2 YSYEKL. Written as DNA, the CDR3 is TGCGCCAGCAGCCAGCTTCAGGACTATGGCTACACCTTC. Protein product: CASSQLQDYGYTF.

The gene calls are TRBV7-9 and TRBJ2-1; 7 nucleotides agree with TRBD1. The V segment lost 11 bases and the J segment 5 bases; nucleotides outside the gene matches: 18. This CDR3 is built from 16 residues. From germline, CDR1 is SEHNR and CDR2 FQNEAQ (reference sequence). The DNA of the CDR3 is TGTGCCGCCTCAGGCTGGGGACAGCGGACCAACAATGAGCAGTTCTTC. It yields the protein CAASGWGQRTNNEQFF.

In this sample, this clonotype turned up a few times. CDR3 region: CASRRGLAGARSYNEQFF. The CDR3 DNA is TGTGCCAGCAGACGGGGACTAGCGGGGGCCCGCTCCTACAATGAGCAGTTCTTC. The rearrangement uses TRBV5-4 and TRBJ2-1; 14 bases are a match to TRBD2. In germline, CDR1 is SGHNT, CDR2 YYREEE (reference sequence). Trimming removed 5 bases from V and 0 bases from J; junction bases left unmatched: 7. The CDR3 covers 18 residues.

The rearrangement links TRBV27 to TRBJ2-1; TRBD2 aligns across 16 bases. The CDR3 extends over 14 amino acids. J lost 14 bases, V lost 6 bases, and 7 bases had no gene match. Germline V lookup: CDR1 MNHEY, CDR2 SMNVEV (reference sequence). CDR3 region: CASSQGLAGGEEFF. CDR3 in DNA: TGTGCCAGCAGCCAGGGACTAGCGGGGGGGGAGGAGTTCTTC.

This clonotype was detected ten times or more. The chain links TRBV4-1 to TRBJ2-1, with D unresolved. Trimming pared 4 bases from V and 2 bases from J, leaving 18 bases between. The germline V gene has CDR1 MGHRA and CDR2 YSYEKL. The CDR3 runs 17 residues. This CDR3 reads CASSPTNGDSPYNEQFF. Written as DNA, the CDR3 is TGCGCCAGCAGCCCAACGAATGGCGATAGTCCCTACAATGAGCAGTTCTTC.

The V gene is TRBV7-9, the J gene TRBJ2-7, with D possibly being TRBD2 (5 bases). CDR3 length equals 14 residues. Deletions cut 1 base from V and 2 bases from J, with 9 bases between. Germline V gene data show CDR1 as SEHNR and CDR2 as FQNEAQ (reference sequence). Here the CDR3 DNA reads TGTGCCAGCAGCTTAGTGACGGGGACCTACGAGCAGTACTTC. This codes for CASSLVTGTYEQYF.

V usage is TRBV15 and J usage is TRBJ1-2; D remains unclear. The germline V gene encodes CDR1 LNHNV and CDR2 YYDKDF (reference sequence). V was pared by 5 bases and J by 3 bases, with 19 bases between. CDR3 length: 16 amino acids. The DNA of the CDR3 is TGTGCCACCAGCTCAAGACGGGAGCGCCTAGACTATGGCTACACCTTC. It specifies CATSSRRERLDYGYTF. The variable domain in full, with the rest retrieved from reference TRBV15 and TRBJ1-2, is DAMVIQNPRYQVTQFGKPVTLSCSQTLNHNVMYWYQQKSSQAPKLLFHYYDKDFNNEADTPDNFQSRRPNTSFCFLDIRSPGLGDTAMYLCATSSRRERLDYGYTFGSGTRLTVV.

There are many counts of this clonotype. The gene calls are TRBV7-9 and TRBJ1-5; D not certain. With 5 bases removed from V and 7 bases from J, the gap between germline ends came to 12 bases. Germline assignment: CDR1 SEHNR and CDR2 FQNEAQ (reference sequence). This CDR3 has 13 residues. Here the CDR3 DNA reads TGTGCCAGCAGCCCAGGTGTGAGCCAGCCCCAGCATTTT. Amino acid sequence: CASSPGVSQPQHF.

The sample holds a few counts of this clonotype. The chain employs TRBV27 and TRBJ1-2; D unclear. The CDR3 runs to 14 residues. Trimming took 5 bases from V and 1 from J, leaving 11 bases between them. CDR1 and CDR2 (germline): MNHEY, SMNVEV (reference sequence). CDR3 bases: TGTGCCAGCAGTCCCTATGAGGGTAACTATGGCTACACCTTC. It translates to CASSPYEGNYGYTF.

Only a few counts were recorded for this clonotype. The rearrangement joins TRBV28 to TRBJ2-3; tentatively, D is TRBD1 (5 bases). CDR3 length equals 17 residues. Germline lookup yields CDR1 MDHEN and CDR2 SYDVKM. Trimming pared 2 bases from V and 0 bases from J, leaving 15 bases between. The CDR3 region is CASSLKWWTTSTDTQYF. CDR3 DNA: TGTGCCAGCAGTTTAAAGTGGTGGACAACTAGCACAGATACGCAGTATTTT.

This clonotype was observed a handful of times. The chain recombines TRBV15 with TRBJ2-1, with a possible D match to TRBD2 (6 bases). Trimming shortened V by 5 bases and J by 2 bases, and 16 bases separated the two germline ends. Germline V CDR1 and CDR2: LNHNV, YYDKDF (reference sequence). CDR3 length: 16 residues. This CDR3 is CATSSPWGEAYNEQFF. DNA of the CDR3: TGTGCCACCAGCTCTCCGTGGGGGGAGGCCTACAATGAGCAGTTCTTC. The variable domain in full, completed from reference TRBV15 and TRBJ2-1, reads DAMVIQNPRYQVTQFGKPVTLSCSQTLNHNVMYWYQQKSSQAPKLLFHYYDKDFNNEADTPDNFQSRRPNTSFCFLDIRSPGLGDTAMYLCATSSPWGEAYNEQFFGPGTRLTVL.

The chain links TRBV6-6 to TRBJ2-2, with D perhaps given as TRBD1 or TRBD2 (6 bases each). The CDR3 is made up of 18 amino acids. CDR1 is MNHNY and CDR2 is SVGAGI in the germline V gene (reference sequence). Deletions cut 2 bases from V and 6 bases from J, with 22 bases between. The DNA for the CDR3 is TGTGCCAGCAGTTACCCTGCGGAGGGGGTAGTTCGGGCCGGGGAGCTGTTTTTT. Translated: CASSYPAEGVVRAGELFF.

The sample holds many counts of this clonotype. The V gene is TRBV6-6, the J gene TRBJ1-2, with 8 bases that match TRBD1. CDR1 and CDR2 (germline): MNHNY, SVGAGI (reference sequence). The CDR3 is made up of 14 amino acids. V shed 5 bases, J shed 9 bases, and the junction held 11 bases outside the gene matches. CDR3 sequence (DNA): TGTGCCAGCAGTGCCCCAGGGACAGGTTTGAGCTACACCTTC. This sequence encodes CASSAPGTGLSYTF.

This chain connects TRBV7-6 to TRBJ2-2, with D unclear. Per the germline V gene, CDR1 is SGHVS and CDR2 is FNYEAQ. With 5 bases removed from V and 6 bases from J, the gap between germline ends came to 16 bases. The CDR3 spans 15 residues. CDR3 amino acids: CASSHGSYKAGELFF. CDR3 nucleotides: TGTGCCAGCAGCCACGGATCTTATAAGGCCGGGGAGCTGTTTTTT. Looking up the rest from reference TRBV7-6 and TRBJ2-2 gives the full variable domain: GAGVSQSPRYKVTKRGQDVALRCDPISGHVSLYWYRQALGQGPEFLTYFNYEAQQDKSGLPNDRFSAERPEGSISTLTIQRTEQRDSAMYRCASSHGSYKAGELFFGEGSRLTVL.

The chain uses TRBV6-5 and TRBJ1-4, with D hard to call. The CDR3 sequence is 15 residues long. Germline CDR1 and CDR2: MNHEY and SVGAGI. The V end lost 6 bases, the J end lost 3 bases, and 14 bases lay between the germline ends. CDR3 bases: TGTGCCAGCAGCCCTGGTGGATCCTCTAATGAAAAACTGTTTTTT. It is translated as CASSPGGSSNEKLFF.

This chain connects TRBV4-2 to TRBJ1-1; D unresolved. CDR1 is LGHNA and CDR2 is YNFKEQ in the germline V gene. The CDR3 contains 12 residues. V lost 3 bases to trimming and J lost 4 bases, with 6 bases between them. CDR3 in amino acids: CASSQVATEAFF. The CDR3 bases are TGTGCCAGCAGCCAGGTGGCCACTGAAGCTTTCTTT.

This clonotype was observed a single time. Possible read error: a much larger clone is one base away. The gene calls are TRBV7-6 and TRBJ2-2, with D hard to call. This CDR3 has 15 residues. The germline gives CDR1 SGHVS, CDR2 FNYEAQ. V shed 4 bases and J shed 6 bases, with 15 bases lying between them. CDR3 nucleotide sequence: TGTGCCAGCAGCTCAAGGGTTGATTTCTCCGGGGAGCTGTTTTTT. Amino acid sequence: CASSSRVDFSGELFF.

This clonotype was seen ten or more times. As DNA, the CDR3 is TGTGCCAGCAGCTTAACAGCTTCGACAGGGAGATGGCAAGAGACCCAGTACTTC. Amino acids: CASSLTASTGRWQETQYF. The rearrangement links TRBV7-9 to TRBJ2-5; 7 positions match TRBD1. The germline V gene encodes CDR1 SEHNR and CDR2 FQNEAQ (reference sequence). Trimming at V came to 2 bases and at J to 2 bases, leaving 14 bases not matched to a gene. The CDR3 spans 18 residues.

This clonotype was detected a few times. This chain's CDR3 is CASGWTHGMNTEAFF. The CDR3 DNA reads TGTGCTAGTGGTTGGACGCACGGGATGAACACTGAAGCTTTCTTT. The chain employs TRBV12-5 and TRBJ1-1; D ambiguous. This CDR3 spans 15 amino acids. Trimming pared 4 bases from V and 0 bases from J, leaving 12 bases between. Germline-derived CDR1 and CDR2 are LGHNT and FRNRAP.

The V gene is TRBV11-2, the J gene TRBJ2-2; 7 bases are shared with TRBD1. V dropped 2 bases and J dropped 7; count of bases not matched to a gene: 16. The CDR3 has 18 amino acids. The germline CDR1 and CDR2 sequences are SGHAT and FQNNGV. The CDR3 DNA reads TGTGCCAGCAGCTTAATGGTAGCGACAGGGAGTAGAGTCGGGGAGCTGTTTTTT. Translating gives CASSLMVATGSRVGELFF.